This TCR beta chain was captured by sequencing in a study of blood T cells in healthy people across ages. It was with a sample-barcoded 5' primer and a J-beta primer mix that a second PCR of roughly 6 to 12 cycles was run. In TCRdb, the 5' RACE reads were re-called with MiXCR into one record per CDR3 protein. The sample yields around 780,000 distinct CDR3 sequences, roughly 24% seen once. This clonotype was detected only a few times. Antigen: not known. Regarding the study as a whole: CMV status of donors was unknown, possibly confounding expanded clonotype changes.

A further study also used this sample, focusing on T cells of mothers and their children.

The TCR originated in a boy aged 5-17 years in good health. The sequencing input was blood.

CDR3 residues: CASSQGGTVRETQYF. The DNA for the CDR3 is TGTGCCAGCAGCCAAGGGGGAACAGTTCGGGAGACCCAGTACTTC. This chain links TRBV3-1 with TRBJ2-1; D unclear. Gene TRBJ2-5 matches the end of the DNA better, so the J call may be wrong. Germline CDR1 LGHDT, CDR2 YNNKEL (reference sequence). This CDR3 contains 15 residues.